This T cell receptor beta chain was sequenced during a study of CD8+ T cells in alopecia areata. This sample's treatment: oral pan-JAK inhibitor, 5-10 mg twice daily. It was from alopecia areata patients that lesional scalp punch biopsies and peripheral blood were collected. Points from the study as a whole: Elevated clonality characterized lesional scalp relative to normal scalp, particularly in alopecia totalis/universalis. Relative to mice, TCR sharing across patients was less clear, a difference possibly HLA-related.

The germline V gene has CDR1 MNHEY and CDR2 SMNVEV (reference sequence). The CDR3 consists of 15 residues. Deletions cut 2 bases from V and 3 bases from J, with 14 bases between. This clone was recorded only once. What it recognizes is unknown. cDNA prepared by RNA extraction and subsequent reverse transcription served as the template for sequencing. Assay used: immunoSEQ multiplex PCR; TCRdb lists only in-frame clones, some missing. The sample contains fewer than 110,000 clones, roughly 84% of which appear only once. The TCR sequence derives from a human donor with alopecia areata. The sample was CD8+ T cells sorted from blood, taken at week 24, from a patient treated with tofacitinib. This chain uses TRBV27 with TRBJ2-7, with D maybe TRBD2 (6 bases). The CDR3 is CASSLMASEGYEQYF. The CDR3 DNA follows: TGTGCCAGCAGTTTAATGGCTAGCGAGGGCTACGAGCAGTACTTC.